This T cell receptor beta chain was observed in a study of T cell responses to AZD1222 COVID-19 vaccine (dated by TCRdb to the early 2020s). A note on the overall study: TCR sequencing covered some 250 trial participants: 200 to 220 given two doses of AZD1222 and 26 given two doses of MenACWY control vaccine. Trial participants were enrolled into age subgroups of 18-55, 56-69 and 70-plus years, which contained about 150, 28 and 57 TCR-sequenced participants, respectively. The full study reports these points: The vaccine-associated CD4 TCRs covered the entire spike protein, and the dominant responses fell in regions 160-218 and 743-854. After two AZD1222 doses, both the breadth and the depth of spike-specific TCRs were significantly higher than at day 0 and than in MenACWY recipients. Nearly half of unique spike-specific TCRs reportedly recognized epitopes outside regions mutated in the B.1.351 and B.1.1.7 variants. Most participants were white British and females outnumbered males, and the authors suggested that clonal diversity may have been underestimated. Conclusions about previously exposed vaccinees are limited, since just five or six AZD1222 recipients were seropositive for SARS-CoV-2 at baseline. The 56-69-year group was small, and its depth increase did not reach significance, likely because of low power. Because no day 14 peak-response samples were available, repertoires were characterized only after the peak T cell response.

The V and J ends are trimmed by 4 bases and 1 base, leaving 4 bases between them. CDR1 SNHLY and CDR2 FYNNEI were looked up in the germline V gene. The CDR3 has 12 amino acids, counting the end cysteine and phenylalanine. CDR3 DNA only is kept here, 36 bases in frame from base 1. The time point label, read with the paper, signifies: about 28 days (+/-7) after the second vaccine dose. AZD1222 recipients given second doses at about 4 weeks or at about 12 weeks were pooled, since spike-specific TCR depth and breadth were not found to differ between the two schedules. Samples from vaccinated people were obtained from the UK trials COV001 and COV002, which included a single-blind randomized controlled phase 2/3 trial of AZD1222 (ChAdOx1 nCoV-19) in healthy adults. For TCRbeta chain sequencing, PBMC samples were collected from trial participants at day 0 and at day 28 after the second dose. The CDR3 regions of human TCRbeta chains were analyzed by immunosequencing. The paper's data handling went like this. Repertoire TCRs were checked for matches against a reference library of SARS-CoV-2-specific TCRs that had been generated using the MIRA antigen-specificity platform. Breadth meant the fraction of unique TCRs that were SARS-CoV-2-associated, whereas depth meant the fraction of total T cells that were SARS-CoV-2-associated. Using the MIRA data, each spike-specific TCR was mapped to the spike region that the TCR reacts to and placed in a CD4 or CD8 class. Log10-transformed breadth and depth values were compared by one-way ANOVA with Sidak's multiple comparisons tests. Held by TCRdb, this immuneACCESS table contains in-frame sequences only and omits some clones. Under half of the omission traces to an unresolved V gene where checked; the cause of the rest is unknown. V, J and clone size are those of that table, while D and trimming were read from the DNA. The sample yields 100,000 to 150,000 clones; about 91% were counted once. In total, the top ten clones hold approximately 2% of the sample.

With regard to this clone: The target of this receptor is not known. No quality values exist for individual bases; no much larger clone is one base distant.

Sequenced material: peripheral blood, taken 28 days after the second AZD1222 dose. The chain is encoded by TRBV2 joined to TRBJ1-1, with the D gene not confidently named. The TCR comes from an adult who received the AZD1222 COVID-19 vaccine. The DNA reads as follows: TGTGCCAGCAGTGTAAGGAACACTGAAGCTTTCTTT. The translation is CASSVRNTEAFF.